The sequence of this TCR beta chain was determined in a study of T cell repertoires in cytomegalovirus infection. Study background: Public TCR beta signatures were indicative of both CMV infection and a matching HLA type.

V gave up 3 bases and J gave up 8 bases, with 11 bases separating them. There are 14 residues in the CDR3. Germline lookup yields CDR1 MGHRA and CDR2 YSYEKL. Using its own MiXCR run on the reads, TCRdb lists one record per CDR3 protein. The sample holds approximately 910,000 distinct CDR3 sequences, approximately 33% seen once. This clonotype has only a few counts. Its antigen is currently unknown. General study points: Frequencies of public TCR beta families were cumulated, and this identified carriers of CMV plus the relevant HLA.

The chain joins TRBV4-1 to TRBJ1-6, with a weak D call TRBD1 (6 bases). The sample here was cultured CD8+ T cells from PBMCs, taken from culture after CMV antigen stimulation. The receptor was isolated from a human donor in good health (CMV status not recorded). Some clones in this sample may be carry-over from other donors' samples. CDR3 in DNA: TGCGCCAGCAGCCAGGGGGGCGCTGATTCACCCCTCCACTTT. Translated, it gives CASSQGGADSPLHF.